Following are 15 T cell receptor beta chains from one sample sequenced in a study of cytomegalovirus exposure and HLA in healthy donors. Both 60 Vbeta primers and 13 Jbeta primers went into the PCR. Only in-frame clones appear in the TCRdb table, and some are missing; sequencing was by immunoSEQ multiplex PCR. Of more than 130,000 clones listed, 78% are singletons. Sequencing used PBMCs. These receptors originate from a male donor in good health and CMV-seronegative.

V gene TRBV30 combines with J gene TRBJ1-1; tentatively, D is TRBD1 (5 bases). Germline CDR1 is GTSNPN and CDR2 is SVGIG (reference sequence). This CDR3 comprises 13 residues. V was trimmed by 0 bases and J by 1 base, leaving 6 bases between them. The CDR3 loop reads CAWSVQENTEAFF. The CDR3 coding sequence is TGTGCCTGGAGTGTACAGGAGAACACTGAAGCTTTCTTT.

Concerning this clone itself: The sample carries other DNA sequences with the same CDR3. The chain combines TRBV6-5 with TRBJ2-7; possibly TRBD1 for D (6 bases). CDR1 and CDR2 from the germline V gene are MNHEY and SVGAGI. V lost 6 bases, J lost 7 bases, and 13 bases lay in between. This CDR3 has 12 amino acids. For the CDR3, the DNA is TGTGCCAGCAGCCTGACAGGCTGGGAGCAGTACTTC. It codes for CASSLTGWEQYF.

The chain uses TRBV11-2 and TRBJ2-3; unclear D gene. Between the trimmed V and J ends, which lost 1 base and 5 bases, there was a span of 10 bases. The CDR3 sequence is 14 residues long. The germline V gene encodes CDR1 SGHAT and CDR2 FQNNGV. CDR3 coding DNA: TGTGCCAGCAGCTTAGGCGGTTCGGAAGATACGCAGTATTTT. Its translation: CASSLGGSEDTQYF.

Only one count was recorded for this clone. The genes are TRBV5-1 and TRBJ2-1; TRBD1 might be the D (6 bases). Per germline, CDR1 SGHRS and CDR2 YFSETQ. CDR3 length: 14 amino acids. V lost 2 bases, J lost 5 bases, and 11 bases lay in between. CDR3: CASSFLGQNNEQFF. The CDR3 bases are TGCGCCAGCAGCTTTCTAGGACAGAACAATGAGCAGTTCTTC.

V and J are TRBV7-6 and TRBJ2-7, with 8 bases lining up with TRBD1. The CDR3 is made up of 12 amino acids. The V segment lost 6 bases and the J segment 2 bases; nucleotides outside the gene matches: 0. Per germline, CDR1 SGHVS and CDR2 FNYEAQ. CDR3 residues: CASRDRAYEQYF. Written as DNA, the CDR3 is TGTGCCAGCAGGGACAGGGCCTACGAGCAGTACTTC.

The chain carries TRBV6-6 and TRBJ1-2, with TRBD1 matching 10 bases. The CDR3 has 12 residues. The J segment lost 8 bases and the V segment lost 7 bases, leaving 4 bases of the junction unmatched. Germline lookup yields CDR1 MNHNY and CDR2 SVGAGI (reference sequence). Here the CDR3 DNA reads TGTGCCAGCAACGACAGGGGGCGAGGCTACACCTTC. It encodes CASNDRGRGYTF.

This clone was detected only once. The V call is TRBV5-1, the J call TRBJ2-5, with D possibly TRBD1 on 7 matching bases. Germline V CDR1 and CDR2: SGHRS, YFSETQ. CDR3 length equals 17 residues. With 2 bases removed from V and 1 base from J, the gap between germline ends came to 18 bases. CDR3 loop: CASSFGQAAGFQETQYF. In nucleotides, the CDR3 is TGCGCCAGCAGCTTCGGACAGGCGGCGGGGTTCCAAGAGACCCAGTACTTC.

The chain has TRBV7-3 and TRBJ2-3, with TRBD1 identical over 8 bases. The germline V gene encodes CDR1 SGHTA and CDR2 FQGTGA. The CDR3 is 14 amino acids. Losses at the gene ends were 5 bases for V and 4 bases for J; bases not matched to a gene: 5. The CDR3 DNA reads TGTGCCAGCAGCCTTGGACAGGGAGCAGATACGCAGTATTTT. Encoded protein: CASSLGQGADTQYF. Filled out from reference TRBV7-3 and TRBJ2-3, the complete variable domain reads GAGVSQTPSNKVTEKGKYVELRCDPISGHTALYWYRQSLGQGPEFLIYFQGTGAADDSGLPNDRFFAVRPEGSVSTLKIQRTERGDSAVYLCASSLGQGADTQYFGPGTRLTVL.

Concerning this clone itself: The germline gene is not matched at one end of the junction; a read error may be the cause. This rearrangement joins TRBV5-5 to TRBJ1-2; 8 bases line up with TRBD1. Looked up from germline, CDR1 is SGHKS and CDR2 is YYEKEE (reference sequence). The CDR3 totals 13 residues. CDR3 sequence: CASSLDRVVGYTF. The CDR3 coding sequence is TGTGCCAGCAGTTTGGACAGGGTCGTTGGCTACACCTTC.

This rearrangement joins TRBV9 to TRBJ1-6; D possibly corresponds to TRBD1 (6 bases). This CDR3 contains 13 residues. V lost 0 bases to trimming and J lost 13 bases, with 11 bases between them. Germline CDR1 reads SGDLS; CDR2 reads YYNGEE. This CDR3 is CASSVEKGGPLHF. As DNA, the CDR3 is TGTGCCAGCAGCGTAGAAAAGGGGGGGCCCCTCCACTTT.

In this sample, this clone turned up a few times. V and J are TRBV9 and TRBJ2-3; 8 positions agree with TRBD2. Germline V gives CDR1 SGDLS, CDR2 YYNGEE. This CDR3 comprises 15 residues. The V segment lost 2 bases and the J segment 7 bases; nucleotides outside the gene matches: 9. The CDR3 region has the DNA TGTGCCAGCAGCGTCGGCCTAGCGGGCGGCAATACGCAGTATTTT. The encoded protein is CASSVGLAGGNTQYF.

The V and J genes are TRBV14 and TRBJ2-7; D is uncertain. CDR3 length: 13 amino acids. CDR1 and CDR2 from the germline V gene are SGHDN and FVKESK. V lost 1 base, J lost 3 bases, and 7 bases lay in between. The CDR3 DNA sequence: TGTGCCAGCAGCCAAGCTAGATACTACGAGCAGTACTTC. This codes for CASSQARYYEQYF. Looking up the rest from reference TRBV14 and TRBJ2-7 gives the full variable domain: EAGVTQFPSHSVIEKGQTVTLRCDPISGHDNLYWYRRVMGKEIKFLLHFVKESKQDESGMPNNRFLAERTGGTYSTLKVQPAELEDSGVYFCASSQARYYEQYFGPGTRLTVT.

The J gene is TRBJ1-2, the V gene TRBV15; D is ambiguous. This CDR3 spans 14 amino acids. The V gene lost 3 bases and the J gene lost 5 bases, with 13 bases spanning the gap. CDR1 LNHNV and CDR2 YYDKDF come from the germline V gene (reference sequence). DNA of the CDR3: TGTGCCACCAGCAGGGGGAGGGAACAGTATGGCTACACCTTC. This codes for CATSRGREQYGYTF.

The chain employs TRBV5-1 and TRBJ2-3, with 10 bases that match TRBD2. V shed 5 bases and J 3 bases; nucleotides not matched to a gene: 9. This CDR3 has 16 amino acids. Looked up from germline, CDR1 is SGHRS and CDR2 is YFSETQ. CDR3 coding DNA: TGCGCCAGCAGTGAAGCGGGAGGGCCTGGTACAGATACGCAGTATTTT. Protein: CASSEAGGPGTDTQYF.

The J gene is TRBJ1-2, the V gene TRBV15; D not certain. Germline values: CDR1 LNHNV, CDR2 YYDKDF (reference sequence). The V gene lost 0 bases and the J gene lost 3 bases, with 8 bases spanning the gap. CDR3 length: 14 residues. The CDR3 DNA reads as TGTGCCACCAGCAGAGAGCGGGAACACTATGGCTACACCTTC. Residues: CATSREREHYGYTF.